Shown below are 31 T cell receptor beta chains from a single sample sequenced in a study of blood T cell repertoires in COVID-19. Assay used: immunoSEQ multiplex PCR; TCRdb lists only in-frame clones, some missing. This table holds around 140,000 clones, about four fifths found once. The material sequenced was peripheral blood. The receptors were sampled from a man in his 70s who had recovered from COVID-19.

This clone has a handful of counts. The V and J genes are TRBV29-1 and TRBJ2-2; D gene ambiguous. In germline, CDR1 is SQVTM, CDR2 ANQGSEA. Trimming cost V 4 bases and J 6 bases, with 9 bases left between them. The CDR3 totals 12 residues. The CDR3 DNA reads TGCAGCGTTGCCGGAGACTCCGGGGAGCTGTTTTTT. Translating it yields CSVAGDSGELFF.

This chain links TRBV5-1 with TRBJ2-1, with 8 bases matching TRBD2. V was pared by 0 bases and J by 5 bases, with 7 bases of the junction left unmatched. Germline V CDR1 and CDR2: SGHRS, YFSETQ. The CDR3 consists of 16 residues. The CDR3 nucleotides read TGCGCCAGCAGCTTGGCAGTCGGGAGGGCCAACAATGAGCAGTTCTTC. This codes for CASSLAVGRANNEQFF.

The count of this clone is one. This chain uses TRBV14 with TRBJ2-2; D possibly corresponds to TRBD1 (5 bases). Per germline, CDR1 SGHDN and CDR2 FVKESK. The CDR3 is 14 residues long. With 1 base removed from V and 6 bases from J, the gap between germline ends came to 9 bases. The CDR3 protein is CASSQVGRAGELFF. The CDR3 DNA reads as TGTGCCAGCAGCCAAGTGGGCAGGGCCGGGGAGCTGTTTTTT. Full variable domain (missing parts from reference TRBV14 and TRBJ2-2): EAGVTQFPSHSVIEKGQTVTLRCDPISGHDNLYWYRRVMGKEIKFLLHFVKESKQDESGMPNNRFLAERTGGTYSTLKVQPAELEDSGVYFCASSQVGRAGELFFGEGSRLTVL.

This chain links TRBV19 with TRBJ1-2; D remains ambiguous. The CDR3 has 13 amino acids. Germline V gene lookup returns CDR1 LNHDA and CDR2 SQIVND (reference sequence). Trimming stripped 11 bases from V and 1 base from J, with 14 bases between. The CDR3 DNA sequence: TGTGCCGGCTCAGCCGGGATTAACTATGGCTACACCTTC. Amino acids: CAGSAGINYGYTF.

The genes are TRBV25-1 and TRBJ2-3; tentatively, D is TRBD2 (7 bases). Germline V CDR1 and CDR2: MGHDK, SYGVNS. CDR3 length: 15 amino acids. Trimming left V 5 bases short and J 2 bases short, with 14 bases between. The CDR3 is CASSLSGTNTDTQYF. The CDR3 region has the DNA TGTGCCAGCAGTCTCAGCGGGACAAACACAGATACGCAGTATTTT.

This clone was seen once. The chain is built from TRBV3-1 (or the pseudogene TRBV3-2) and TRBJ1-2, with D maybe TRBD1 (5 bases). CDR1 and CDR2 from the germline V gene are LGHDT and YNNKEL (reference sequence). Between the trimmed V and J ends, which lost 3 bases and 4 bases, there was a span of 9 bases. This CDR3 region has 13 residues. CDR3 sequence (DNA): TGTGCCAGCAGCCACCTGGGGCCCTATGGCTACACCTTC. Translated: CASSHLGPYGYTF.

This chain links TRBV6-5 with TRBJ2-2; D ambiguous. Per germline, CDR1 MNHEY and CDR2 SVGAGI. V was clipped by 10 bases and J by 0 bases, with 15 bases between them. This CDR3 is built from 15 residues. The CDR3 DNA is TGTGCCACCAAGAGGCCGGCTACGAACACCGGGGAGCTGTTTTTT. The encoded protein is CATKRPATNTGELFF.

As for this clone: A far larger clone lies a single base away; this is likely a read error. Other DNA sequences in this specimen translate into the identical CDR3. The chain recombines TRBV11-2 with TRBJ2-7; a possible D gene is TRBD1 (5 bases). The CDR3 is 13 amino acids. The V end lost 5 bases, the J end lost 4 bases, and 12 bases lay between the germline ends. CDR1 SGHAT and CDR2 FQNNGV come from the germline V gene. The CDR3 region has the DNA TGTGCCAGCAGCGGAACAGGAATTTACGAGCAGTACTTC. This encodes CASSGTGIYEQYF.

The genes are TRBV4-1 and TRBJ2-7; D may be TRBD2 (6 bases). Germline V gives CDR1 MGHRA, CDR2 YSYEKL. The CDR3 runs 14 residues. V was clipped by 1 base and J by 3 bases, with 10 bases between them. CDR3 coding DNA: TGCGCCAGCAGCCAAGTAGACGGGAGCTACGAGCAGTACTTC. It yields the protein CASSQVDGSYEQYF.

This clone was recorded once. The rearrangement joins TRBV7-6 to TRBJ2-1; 9 bases match TRBD1. V was pared by 5 bases and J by 0 bases, with 2 bases of the junction left unmatched. Looked up from germline, CDR1 is SGHVS and CDR2 is FNYEAQ. The CDR3 has 15 amino acids. The chain's CDR3 is CASSKTGGSYNEQFF. The CDR3 nucleotides read TGTGCCAGCAGCAAGACAGGGGGCTCCTACAATGAGCAGTTCTTC.

This chain uses TRBV3-1 (or the pseudogene TRBV3-2) with TRBJ2-3; 9 bases agree with TRBD1. The length of the CDR3 is 15 residues. CDR1 and CDR2 from the germline V gene are LGHDT and YNNKEL (reference sequence). Germline trimming cut 4 bases from V and 3 bases from J; bases unmatched to any gene: 5. The CDR3: CASSRPGTGTDTQYF. The DNA for the CDR3 is TGTGCCAGCAGCCGACCCGGGACAGGGACAGATACGCAGTATTTT.

J is TRBJ2-3 and V is TRBV7-9; D possibly corresponds to TRBD1 (5 bases). The CDR3 has 17 residues. Trimming took off 3 bases at V and 3 bases at J, with 19 bases between the two ends. Germline CDR1 SEHNR, CDR2 FQNEAQ (reference sequence). The CDR3 bases are TGTGCCAGCAGCTTTAAAGTATCACAGGCGGTGACAGATACGCAGTATTTT. It codes for CASSFKVSQAVTDTQYF.

The chain employs TRBV5-1 and TRBJ2-3; D gene uncertain. V was clipped by 2 bases and J by 4 bases, with 11 bases between them. CDR3 size: 14 residues. From germline, CDR1 is SGHRS and CDR2 YFSETQ. CDR3 in DNA: TGCGCCAGCAGCTTAGAGAGCTTCGCAGATACGCAGTATTTT. Its translation is CASSLESFADTQYF. The entire variable domain, with the rest obtained from reference TRBV5-1 and TRBJ2-3, is as follows: KAGVTQTPRYLIKTRGQQVTLSCSPISGHRSVSWYQQTPGQGLQFLFEYFSETQRNKGNFPGRFSGRQFSNSRSEMNVSTLELGDSALYLCASSLESFADTQYFGPGTRLTVL.

In this sample, this clone turned up once. The chain combines TRBV6-5 with TRBJ2-1; 9 bases map to TRBD2. Unmatched junction bases numbered 8, after V lost 10 bases and J lost 7 bases. Germline V gene data show CDR1 as MNHEY and CDR2 as SVGAGI. The CDR3 consists of 13 residues. The DNA for the CDR3 is TGTGCCACCAGGCGGGAGGGCCTTAATGAGCAGTTCTTC. Its translation is CATRREGLNEQFF.

The rearrangement joins TRBV18 to TRBJ2-7, with D possibly TRBD1 on 5 matching bases. CDR1 is KGHSH, CDR2 LQKENI, per germline. Trimming left V 4 bases short and J 2 bases short, with 15 bases between. This CDR3 region has 15 residues. The CDR3 DNA is TGTGCCAGCTCACGAGAAGCAGGGAACACCTACGAGCAGTACTTC. Protein sequence: CASSREAGNTYEQYF.

This clone has only a few counts. The chain carries TRBV5-1 and TRBJ1-2, with 12 bases that match TRBD1. The length of the CDR3 is 16 residues. Trimming cost V 0 bases and J 8 bases; bases outside gene matches: 8. From germline, CDR1 is SGHRS and CDR2 YFSETQ. The CDR3 DNA follows: TGCGCCAGCAGCTTGGCCTGGGACAGGGGGCTAAGGGGCTACACCTTC. Translated, it gives CASSLAWDRGLRGYTF.

The rearrangement links TRBV2 to TRBJ1-2; 7 positions agree with TRBD1. Germline V gene sequence: CDR1 SNHLY, CDR2 FYNNEI. The CDR3 loop spans 12 amino acids. J lost 5 bases, V lost 6 bases, and 3 bases had no gene match. CDR3 sequence: CASRRGQYGYTF. Here the CDR3 DNA reads TGTGCCAGCAGGAGGGGACAGTATGGCTACACCTTC. Together with reference TRBV2 and TRBJ1-2, the CDR3 gives the full variable domain: EPEVTQTPSHQVTQMGQEVILRCVPISNHLYFYWYRQILGQKVEFLVSFYNNEISEKSEIFDDQFSVERPDGSNFTLKIRSTKLEDSAMYFCASRRGQYGYTFGSGTRLTVV.

The chain uses TRBV30 and TRBJ2-3; D may be TRBD2 (6 bases). V lost 4 bases and J lost 0, with 14 bases in between. The CDR3 is 15 residues long. Germline loops: CDR1 GTSNPN, CDR2 SVGIG (reference sequence). The CDR3 protein is CAWKLGTPSTDTQYF. In DNA, the CDR3 is TGTGCCTGGAAACTCGGGACTCCTAGCACAGATACGCAGTATTTT.

This sequence joins TRBV27 and TRBJ2-3, with 7 bases fitting TRBD1. This CDR3 has 17 residues. Germline V CDR1 and CDR2: MNHEY, SMNVEV (reference sequence). Trimming at V came to 0 bases and at J to 3 bases, leaving 9 bases not matched to a gene. The CDR3 loop is CASSLSATGLRTDTQYF. The CDR3 DNA is TGTGCCAGCAGTTTATCCGCGACAGGGCTTCGGACAGATACGCAGTATTTT.

On this clone itself: One base away lies a much larger clone, so this may be a sequencing read error. The DNA for the CDR3 is TGTGCCAGCAGCTCACTAGCGGGAGGGTTTGCCAGGGAGCTGTTTTTT. Amino acids: CASSSLAGGFARELFF. The chain combines TRBV27 with TRBJ2-2, with 13 bases fitting TRBD2. Looked up from germline, CDR1 is MNHEY and CDR2 is SMNVEV (reference sequence). This CDR3 spans 16 amino acids. V lost 6 bases and J lost 9; bases outside the gene matches: 10.

This chain connects TRBV7-9 to TRBJ2-2; weak D call: TRBD2 (6 bases). Between the trimmed V and J ends, which lost 8 bases and 6 bases, there was a span of 13 bases. Germline V gene data show CDR1 as SEHNR and CDR2 as FQNEAQ (reference sequence). CDR3 length: 13 residues. The DNA for the CDR3 is TGTGCCAGCCACTTTGGAGGGGCCGGGGAGCTGTTTTTT. Protein product: CASHFGGAGELFF. Variable domain in full (rest from reference TRBV7-9 and TRBJ2-2): DTGVSQNPRHKITKRGQNVTFRCDPISEHNRLYWYRQTLGQGPEFLTYFQNEAQLEKSRLLSDRFSAERPKGSFSTLEIQRTEQGDSAMYLCASHFGGAGELFFGEGSRLTVL.

The chain is built from TRBV5-1 and TRBJ2-3; TRBD1 agrees at 8 bases. J was trimmed by 2 bases and V by 4 bases; bases with no gene match: 3. Germline loops: CDR1 SGHRS, CDR2 YFSETQ. This CDR3 is 14 amino acids long. The CDR3 region has the DNA TGCGCCAGCAGCGTGGACAGGGCCACAGATACGCAGTATTTT. This gives the protein CASSVDRATDTQYF.

The genes are TRBV10-1 and TRBJ2-1; 16 positions agree with TRBD2. The V gene's germline CDR1 is WNHNN and CDR2 SYGVQD (reference sequence). J gave up 4 bases and V 4 bases, and 10 bases lay outside the gene matches. There are 19 residues in the CDR3. CDR3: CASSAFGTSGRGSYNEQFF. The CDR3, as DNA: TGCGCCAGCAGTGCCTTCGGGACTAGCGGGAGGGGATCGTACAATGAGCAGTTCTTC.

Only a few counts were recorded for this clone. V usage is TRBV11-2 and J usage is TRBJ2-7; D perhaps matches TRBD1 (6 bases). Looked up from germline, CDR1 is SGHAT and CDR2 is FQNNGV. Trimming took 0 bases from V and 4 from J, leaving 16 bases between them. This CDR3 is built from 16 residues. CDR3 in amino acids: CASSLELQGFKYEQYF. CDR3 DNA: TGTGCCAGCAGCTTAGAGTTACAGGGATTTAAATACGAGCAGTACTTC.

J is TRBJ2-3 and V is TRBV7-3, with TRBD1 identical over 9 bases. The CDR3 spans 15 residues. V dropped 0 bases and J dropped 6; count of bases not matched to a gene: 4. Germline values: CDR1 SGHTA, CDR2 FQGTGA. CDR3 sequence (DNA): TGTGCCAGCAGCTTAACTCCGGGACAGGGTGATACGCAGTATTTT. Translated: CASSLTPGQGDTQYF. Together with reference TRBV7-3 and TRBJ2-3, the CDR3 gives the full variable domain: GAGVSQTPSNKVTEKGKYVELRCDPISGHTALYWYRQSLGQGPEFLIYFQGTGAADDSGLPNDRFFAVRPEGSVSTLKIQRTERGDSAVYLCASSLTPGQGDTQYFGPGTRLTVL.

This sequence joins TRBV5-6 and TRBJ2-3; weak D call: TRBD2 (6 bases). CDR1 and CDR2 from the germline V gene are SGHDT and YYEEEE. V lost 1 base, J lost 3 bases, and 12 bases lay in between. The CDR3 sequence is 15 residues long. The CDR3: CASSLNGRGTDTQYF. The CDR3 DNA reads as TGTGCCAGCAGCTTGAACGGGAGAGGAACAGATACGCAGTATTTT.

The chain has TRBV28 and TRBJ2-7, with a possible D match to TRBD2 (6 bases). CDR1 is MDHEN, CDR2 SYDVKM, per germline. V lost 4 bases and J lost 6, with 13 bases in between. The CDR3 contains 13 residues. CDR3 in amino acids: CASSSGSLTEQYF. CDR3 bases: TGTGCCAGCAGTTCCGGGAGTCTCACCGAGCAGTACTTC.

CDR3 DNA: TGTGCCAGCAGCTTAGAGCAGGCCGGTGTTACTGAAGCTTTCTTT. Translating gives CASSLEQAGVTEAFF. The rearrangement uses TRBV11-2 and TRBJ1-1; no reliable D call. Germline lookup yields CDR1 SGHAT and CDR2 FQNNGV. V lost 0 bases and J lost 5, with 13 bases in between. This CDR3 has 15 amino acids. Using reference TRBV11-2 and TRBJ1-1 for the parts outside the CDR3, the full variable domain is EAGVAQSPRYKIIEKRQSVAFWCNPISGHATLYWYQQILGQGPKLLIQFQNNGVVDDSQLPKDRFSAERLKGVDSTLKIQPAKLEDSAVYLCASSLEQAGVTEAFFGQGTRLTVV.

The rearrangement uses TRBV3-1 (or the pseudogene TRBV3-2) and TRBJ1-1, with TRBD1 as a possible D gene (5 bases). The CDR3 runs 15 residues. Germline CDR1 and CDR2: LGHDT and YNNKEL (reference sequence). The ends were cut back, 2 bases at V and 2 bases at J, with 12 bases in the middle. CDR3 loop: CASSQLTVSNTEAFF. CDR3 coding DNA: TGTGCCAGCAGCCAACTGACAGTTAGCAACACTGAAGCTTTCTTT.

The genes are TRBV19 and TRBJ2-7, with a tentative D call TRBD1 (6 bases). Trimming stripped 4 bases from V and 3 bases from J, with 22 bases between. Germline V lookup: CDR1 LNHDA, CDR2 SQIVND (reference sequence). CDR3 length: 17 amino acids. The CDR3: CASSTRGFQGSYYEQYF. In nucleotides, the CDR3 is TGTGCCAGTAGTACCAGAGGATTCCAGGGGAGCTACTACGAGCAGTACTTC.

This clone was observed a few times. This chain uses TRBV19 with TRBJ2-2; 11 bases map to TRBD2. The V gene's germline CDR1 is LNHDA and CDR2 SQIVND (reference sequence). The CDR3 covers 16 residues. J gave up 7 bases and V 7 bases, and 11 bases lay outside the gene matches. The CDR3, as DNA: TGTGCCAGTACAAATCTAGCGGGAGGCTCGAGCGGGGAGCTGTTTTTT. Translating it yields CASTNLAGGSSGELFF.